This is a list of T cell receptor beta chains from one sample in a study of glioma-infiltrating T cells. One entry per CDR3 protein, called by TCRdb with MiXCR from the multiplex PCR reads. In the table there are roughly 200,000 distinct CDR3 sequences, about 31% of which are singletons. Sequenced: glioma tissue, nonneoplastic brain tissue, or PBMCs (not recorded which). These receptors were obtained from a human donor with low-grade glioma or glioblastoma, undergoing nonglioma brain surgery, or in good health (not recorded which). The CDR3 runs from the conserved cysteine through the conserved F or W. D genes are given only for firm matches. Where a row states a size, it is once, few, many or the class of an expanded clone; other rows omit it.

TGTGCCAGCGGGCGTCAGAACACTGAAGCTTTCTTT | CASGRQNTEAFF | TRBV7-9 | - | many | TRBJ1-1
TGTGCCAGCAGCCCCCAGCGAGATCAGCCCCAGCATTTT | CASSPQRDQPQHF | TRBV6-1 | - | many | TRBJ1-5
TGTACCAGCTCACCGTTCAGGCGGAGCATACAAGAGACCCAGTACTTC | CTSSPFRRSIQETQYF | TRBV18 | - | - | TRBJ2-5
TGTGCCAGCAGCCAAGGGACTAGCGGGGTAGCGGGCGAGCAGTACTTC | CASSQGTSGVAGEQYF | TRBV4-2 | TRBD2 | few | TRBJ2-7
TGTGCCTGGAGTGTAGATTCCAATCAGCCCCAGCATTTT | CAWSVDSNQPQHF | TRBV30 | - | - | TRBJ1-5
TGTGCCACCCGCCAGGAGGCCGGGTCCTACGAGCAGTACTTC | CATRQEAGSYEQYF | TRBV6-1 | - | many | TRBJ2-7
TGTGCCAGGAGACCGGGACAGGGGGCCTACGAGCAGTACTTC | CARRPGQGAYEQYF | TRBV27 | TRBD1 | once | TRBJ2-7
TGTGCCAGCAGCTTAGCATGGGACAGGGTATTCTACGAGCAGTACTTC | CASSLAWDRVFYEQYF | TRBV11-2 | TRBD1 | many | TRBJ2-7
TGTGCCAGCAGCCAAGATATCTCCTACAATGAGCAGTTCTTC | CASSQDISYNEQFF | TRBV14 | - | many | TRBJ2-1
TGTGCCAGCAGCTCAGACGGTGGAGGCTACAATGAGCAGTTCTTC | CASSSDGGGYNEQFF | TRBV7-6 | - | - | TRBJ2-1
TGTGCCAGCAGCTTCCCCTTGAGCGGGAGTTCCTACAATGAGCAGTTCTTC | CASSFPLSGSSYNEQFF | TRBV7-9 | TRBD2 | many | TRBJ2-1
TGTGCCAGCAGCTTAGGGGACAGACCTCAAGAGACCCAGTACTTC | CASSLGDRPQETQYF | TRBV7-7 | TRBD1 | - | TRBJ2-5
TGTGCCAGTAGTTGGGGCCGCAATGAGCAGTTCTTC | CASSWGRNEQFF | TRBV19 | - | many | TRBJ2-1
TGTGCCAGCGGGTTCGGACGGCAAGCTTTCTTT | CASGFGRQAFF | TRBV28 | - | many | TRBJ1-1
TGTGCCAGCAGCTGGACTAGCGGGAGTTCTCGGGAGCTGTTTTTT | CASSWTSGSSRELFF | TRBV6-1 | TRBD2 | - | TRBJ2-2
TGTGCCAGCAGCTTAGCGCAGGGGGCGCAGATGGGCAATCAGCCCCAGCATTTT | CASSLAQGAQMGNQPQHF | TRBV7-9 | TRBD1 | many | TRBJ1-5
TGTGCCAGCAGCTTAGGAGGGGGAAGGGAGACCCAGTACTTC | CASSLGGGRETQYF | TRBV7-2 | - | once | TRBJ2-5
TGCGCCAGCAGCTTGGAAGGACAGGCGGATGGCTACACCTTC | CASSLEGQADGYTF | TRBV5-1 | TRBD1 | many | TRBJ1-2
TGCAGTGCTAGAGATAGGGCCCAAGAGACCCAGTACTTC | CSARDRAQETQYF | TRBV20-1 | - | once | TRBJ2-5
TGTGCCAGAAGCCAAGACTCCCAGCCCTACAATGAGCAGTTCTTC | CARSQDSQPYNEQFF | TRBV3-1 | - | - | TRBJ2-1
TGTGCCAGTAGTTTAGAAGACTTTAGCAATCAGCCCCAGCATTTT | CASSLEDFSNQPQHF | TRBV19 | - | many | TRBJ1-5
TGTGCCAGCATCTCCCGATCCGGGACAGGGAGGCTCAATGAGCAGTTCTTC | CASISRSGTGRLNEQFF | TRBV9 | TRBD1 | - | TRBJ2-1
TGTGCCAGTATAGCGGGAGGAAGGTCCAATGAGCAGTTCTTC | CASIAGGRSNEQFF | TRBV12-3/TRBV12-4 | TRBD2 | - | TRBJ2-1